This T cell receptor (beta chain) was profiled in a study of blood T cells in healthy people across ages. Study-wide points: Naive T cell percentage and TCR beta diversity correlated strongly.

A second PCR, run for about 7 to 11 cycles, used a sample-barcoded 5' primer plus a J-beta primer mix. TCRdb re-called the 5' RACE reads through MiXCR, storing one row per CDR3 protein. The sample has 1,500,000 or so distinct CDR3 sequences, 35% to 45% seen once. CDR1 is SQVTM, CDR2 ANQGSEA, per germline. V was pared by 4 bases and J by 0 bases, with 8 bases between. The CDR3 loop spans 13 amino acids. This clonotype has just a few counts. Its antigen is not known. The sequenced material came from blood. The chain uses TRBV29-1 and TRBJ2-3; D is unclear. This TCR came from a woman aged 18-29 years in good health. The CDR3 sequence: CSVAHRSTDTQYF. CDR3 sequence (DNA): TGCAGCGTTGCCCACAGAAGCACAGATACGCAGTATTTT.